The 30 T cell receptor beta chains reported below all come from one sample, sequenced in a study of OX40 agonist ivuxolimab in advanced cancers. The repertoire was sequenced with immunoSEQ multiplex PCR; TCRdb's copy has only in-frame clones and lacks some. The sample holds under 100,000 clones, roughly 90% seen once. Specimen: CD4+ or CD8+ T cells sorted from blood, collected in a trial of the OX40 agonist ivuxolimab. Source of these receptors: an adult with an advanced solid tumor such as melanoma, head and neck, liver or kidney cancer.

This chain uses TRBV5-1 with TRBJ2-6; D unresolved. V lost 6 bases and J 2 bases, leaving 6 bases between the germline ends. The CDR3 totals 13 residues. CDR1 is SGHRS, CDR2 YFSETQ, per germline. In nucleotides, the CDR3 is TGCGCCAGCAACCCCACTGGGGCCAACGTCCTGACTTTC. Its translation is CASNPTGANVLTF.

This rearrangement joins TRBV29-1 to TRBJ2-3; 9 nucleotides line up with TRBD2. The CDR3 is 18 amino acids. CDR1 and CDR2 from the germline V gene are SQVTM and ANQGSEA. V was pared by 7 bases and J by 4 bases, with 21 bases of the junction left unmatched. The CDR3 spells CSERPFGSGGPGPDTQYF. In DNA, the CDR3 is TGCAGCGAAAGACCCTTCGGGAGCGGGGGGCCTGGACCAGATACGCAGTATTTT.

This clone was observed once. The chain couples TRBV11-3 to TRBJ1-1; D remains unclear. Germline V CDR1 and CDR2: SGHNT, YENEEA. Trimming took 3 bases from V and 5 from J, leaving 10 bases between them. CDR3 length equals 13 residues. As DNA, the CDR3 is TGTGCCAGCAGCTTGAATAGAGAGACTGAAGCTTTCTTT. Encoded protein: CASSLNRETEAFF.

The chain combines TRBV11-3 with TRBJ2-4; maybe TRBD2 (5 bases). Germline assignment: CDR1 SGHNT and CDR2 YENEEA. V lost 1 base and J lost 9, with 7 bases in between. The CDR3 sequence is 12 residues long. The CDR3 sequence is CASSLAEGIQYF. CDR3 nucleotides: TGTGCCAGCAGCTTAGCCGAGGGCATTCAGTACTTC.

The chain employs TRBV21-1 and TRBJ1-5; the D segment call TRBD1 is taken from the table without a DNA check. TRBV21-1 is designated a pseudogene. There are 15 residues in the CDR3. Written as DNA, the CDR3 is TGTGCCAGCAGGAAGACAGGGGGCGGCAATCAGCCCCAGCATTTT. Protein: CASRKTGGGNQPQHF.

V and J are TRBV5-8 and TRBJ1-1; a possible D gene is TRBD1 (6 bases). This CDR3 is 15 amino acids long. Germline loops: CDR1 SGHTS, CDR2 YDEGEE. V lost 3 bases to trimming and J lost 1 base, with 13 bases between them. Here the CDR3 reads CASSWVPTGNTEAFF. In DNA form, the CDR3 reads TGTGCCAGCAGCTGGGTCCCGACAGGGAACACTGAAGCTTTCTTT.

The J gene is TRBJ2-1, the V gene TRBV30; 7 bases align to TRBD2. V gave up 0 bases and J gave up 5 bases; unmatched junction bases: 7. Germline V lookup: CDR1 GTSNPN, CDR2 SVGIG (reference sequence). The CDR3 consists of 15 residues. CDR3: CAWSVMASGDNEQFF. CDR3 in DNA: TGTGCCTGGAGTGTAATGGCTAGCGGTGACAATGAGCAGTTCTTC.

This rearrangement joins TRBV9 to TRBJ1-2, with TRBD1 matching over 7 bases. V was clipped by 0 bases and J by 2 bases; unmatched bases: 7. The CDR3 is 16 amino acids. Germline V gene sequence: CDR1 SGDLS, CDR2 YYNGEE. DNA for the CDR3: TGTGCCAGCAGCGTAGCCTCAGGGACAGTCAACTATGGCTACACCTTC. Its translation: CASSVASGTVNYGYTF.

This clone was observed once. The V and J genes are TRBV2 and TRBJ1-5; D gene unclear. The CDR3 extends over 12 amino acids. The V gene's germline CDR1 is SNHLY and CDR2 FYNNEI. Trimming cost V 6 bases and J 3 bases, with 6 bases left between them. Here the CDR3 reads CASRADNQPQHF. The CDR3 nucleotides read TGTGCCAGCAGGGCAGACAATCAGCCCCAGCATTTT.

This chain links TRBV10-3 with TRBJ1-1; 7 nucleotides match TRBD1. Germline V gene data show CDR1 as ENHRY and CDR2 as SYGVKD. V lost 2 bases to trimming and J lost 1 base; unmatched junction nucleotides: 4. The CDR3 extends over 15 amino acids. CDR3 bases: TGTGCCATCAGTGAGGCGACAGGGTGGAACACTGAAGCTTTCTTT. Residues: CAISEATGWNTEAFF.

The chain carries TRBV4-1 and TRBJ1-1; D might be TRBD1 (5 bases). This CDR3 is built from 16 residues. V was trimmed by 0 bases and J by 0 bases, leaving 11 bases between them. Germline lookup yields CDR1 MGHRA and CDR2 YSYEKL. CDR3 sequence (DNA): TGCGCCAGCAGCCAAGAGCTGAGACAGATGAACACTGAAGCTTTCTTT. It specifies CASSQELRQMNTEAFF.

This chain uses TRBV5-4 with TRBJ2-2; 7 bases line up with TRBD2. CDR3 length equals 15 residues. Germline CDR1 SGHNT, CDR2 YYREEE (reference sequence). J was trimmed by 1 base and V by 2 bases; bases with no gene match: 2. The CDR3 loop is CASSFGTKNTGELFF. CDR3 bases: TGTGCCAGCAGCTTCGGGACTAAGAACACCGGGGAGCTGTTTTTT. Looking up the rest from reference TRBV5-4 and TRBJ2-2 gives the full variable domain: ETGVTQSPTHLIKTRGQQVTLRCSSQSGHNTVSWYQQALGQGPQFIFQYYREEENGRGNFPPRFSGLQFPNYSSELNVNALELDDSALYLCASSFGTKNTGELFFGEGSRLTVL.

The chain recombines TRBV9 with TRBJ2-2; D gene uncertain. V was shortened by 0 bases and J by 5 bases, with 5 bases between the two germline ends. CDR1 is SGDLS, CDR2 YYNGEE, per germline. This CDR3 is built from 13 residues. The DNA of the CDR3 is TGTGCCAGCAGCGTAGGGTTGACCGGGGAGCTGTTTTTT. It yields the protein CASSVGLTGELFF.

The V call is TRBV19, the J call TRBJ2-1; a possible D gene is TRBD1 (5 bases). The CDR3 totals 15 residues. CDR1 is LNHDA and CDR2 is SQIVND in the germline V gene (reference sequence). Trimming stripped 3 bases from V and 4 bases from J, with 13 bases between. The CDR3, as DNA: TGTGCCAGTAGTATTAGACAAGGGGCGTACAATGAGCAGTTCTTC. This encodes CASSIRQGAYNEQFF.

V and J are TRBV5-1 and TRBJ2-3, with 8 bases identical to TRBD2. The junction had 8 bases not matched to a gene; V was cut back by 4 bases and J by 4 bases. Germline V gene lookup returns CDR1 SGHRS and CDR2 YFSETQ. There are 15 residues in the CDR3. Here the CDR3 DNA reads TGCGCCAGCAGCCCTGGGACTAGATGGGCAGATACGCAGTATTTT. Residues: CASSPGTRWADTQYF.

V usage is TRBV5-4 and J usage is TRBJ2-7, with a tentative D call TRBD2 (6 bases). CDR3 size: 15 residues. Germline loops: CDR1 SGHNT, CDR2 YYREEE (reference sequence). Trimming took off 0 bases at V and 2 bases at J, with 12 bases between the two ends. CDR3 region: CASSLGGVGTYEQYF. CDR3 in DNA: TGTGCCAGCAGCTTGGGCGGGGTAGGAACCTACGAGCAGTACTTC.

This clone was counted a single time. Here the CDR3 DNA reads TGTGCCAGCAGCCCTCGTGGGAGCCAGGGAAACTATGGCTACACCTTC. This translates into CASSPRGSQGNYGYTF. The chain joins TRBV7-2 to TRBJ1-2; D perhaps matches TRBD1 (5 bases). The CDR3 is 16 amino acids. Germline loops: CDR1 SGHTA, CDR2 FQGNSA. The ends were cut back, 5 bases at V and 2 bases at J, with 18 bases in the middle.

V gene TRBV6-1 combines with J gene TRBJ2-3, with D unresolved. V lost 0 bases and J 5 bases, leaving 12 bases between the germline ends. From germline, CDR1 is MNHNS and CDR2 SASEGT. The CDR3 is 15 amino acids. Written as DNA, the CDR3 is TGTGCCAGCAGTGAAGCGGCGACGTACCAAGATACGCAGTATTTT. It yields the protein CASSEAATYQDTQYF.

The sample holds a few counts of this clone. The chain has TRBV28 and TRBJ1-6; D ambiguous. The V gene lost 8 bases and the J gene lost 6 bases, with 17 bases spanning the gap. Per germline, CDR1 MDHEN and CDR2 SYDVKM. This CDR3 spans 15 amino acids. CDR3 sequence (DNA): TGTGCCAGCTCTAGCCCAGGAAGCGGTAATTCACCCCTCCACTTT. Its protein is CASSSPGSGNSPLHF.

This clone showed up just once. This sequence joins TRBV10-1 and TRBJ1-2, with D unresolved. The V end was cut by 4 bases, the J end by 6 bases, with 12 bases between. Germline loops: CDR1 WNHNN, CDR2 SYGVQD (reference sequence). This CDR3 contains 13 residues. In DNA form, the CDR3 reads TGCGCCAGCAGTGGGGCCCGCGGGGATGGCTACACCTTC. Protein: CASSGARGDGYTF.

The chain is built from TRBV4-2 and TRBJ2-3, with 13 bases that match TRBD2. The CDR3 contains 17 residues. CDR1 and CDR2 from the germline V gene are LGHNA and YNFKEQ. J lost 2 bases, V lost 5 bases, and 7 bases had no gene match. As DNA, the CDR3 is TGTGCCAGCAGCTCTTCCGGGACTAGCGGGGTCACAGATACGCAGTATTTT. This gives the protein CASSSSGTSGVTDTQYF.

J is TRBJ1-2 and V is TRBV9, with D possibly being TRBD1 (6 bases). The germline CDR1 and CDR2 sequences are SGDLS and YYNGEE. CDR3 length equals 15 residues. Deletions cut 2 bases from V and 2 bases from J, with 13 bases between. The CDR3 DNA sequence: TGTGCCAGCAGCGTGGACACAGGGAGGAACTATGGCTACACCTTC. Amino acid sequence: CASSVDTGRNYGYTF.

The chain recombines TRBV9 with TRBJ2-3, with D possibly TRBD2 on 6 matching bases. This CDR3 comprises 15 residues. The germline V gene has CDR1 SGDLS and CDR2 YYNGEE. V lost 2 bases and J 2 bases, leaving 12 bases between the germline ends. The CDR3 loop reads CASSVVGGNTDTQYF. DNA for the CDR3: TGTGCCAGCAGCGTCGTGGGAGGAAACACAGATACGCAGTATTTT.

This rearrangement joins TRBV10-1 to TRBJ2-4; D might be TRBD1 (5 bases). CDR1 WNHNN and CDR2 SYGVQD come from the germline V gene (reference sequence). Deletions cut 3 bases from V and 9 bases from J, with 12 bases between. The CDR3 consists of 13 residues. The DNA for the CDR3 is TGCGCCAGCAGTGAAAACAGGAGAAGCATTCAGTACTTC. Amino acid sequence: CASSENRRSIQYF.

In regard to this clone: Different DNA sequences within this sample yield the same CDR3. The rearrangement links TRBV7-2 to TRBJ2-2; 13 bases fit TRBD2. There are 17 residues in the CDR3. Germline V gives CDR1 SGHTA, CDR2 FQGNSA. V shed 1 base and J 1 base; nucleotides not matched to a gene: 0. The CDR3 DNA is TGTGCCAGCAGCTTAGGACTAGCGGGGGGGAACACCGGGGAGCTGTTTTTT. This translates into CASSLGLAGGNTGELFF.

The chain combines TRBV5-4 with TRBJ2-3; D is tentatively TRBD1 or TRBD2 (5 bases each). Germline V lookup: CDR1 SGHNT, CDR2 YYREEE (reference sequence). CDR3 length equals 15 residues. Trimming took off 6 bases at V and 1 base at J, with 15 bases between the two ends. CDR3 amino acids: CASNPSGGGTDTQYF. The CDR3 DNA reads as TGTGCCAGCAACCCCTCTGGGGGAGGCACAGATACGCAGTATTTT. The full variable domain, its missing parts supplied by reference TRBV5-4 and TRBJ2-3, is ETGVTQSPTHLIKTRGQQVTLRCSSQSGHNTVSWYQQALGQGPQFIFQYYREEENGRGNFPPRFSGLQFPNYSSELNVNALELDDSALYLCASNPSGGGTDTQYFGPGTRLTVL.

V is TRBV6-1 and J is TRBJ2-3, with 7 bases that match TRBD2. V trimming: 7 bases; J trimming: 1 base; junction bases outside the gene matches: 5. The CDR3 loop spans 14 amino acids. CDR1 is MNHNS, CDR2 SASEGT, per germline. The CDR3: CASKTSLGTDTQYF. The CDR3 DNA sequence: TGTGCCAGCAAGACTAGCCTAGGCACAGATACGCAGTATTTT.

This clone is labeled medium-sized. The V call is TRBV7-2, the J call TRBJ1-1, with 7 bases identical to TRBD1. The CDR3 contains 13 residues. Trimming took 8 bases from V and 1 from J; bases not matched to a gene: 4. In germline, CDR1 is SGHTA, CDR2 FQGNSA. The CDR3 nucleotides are TGTGCCAGCTTGGGACAGTGGAACACTGAAGCTTTCTTT. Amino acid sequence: CASLGQWNTEAFF.

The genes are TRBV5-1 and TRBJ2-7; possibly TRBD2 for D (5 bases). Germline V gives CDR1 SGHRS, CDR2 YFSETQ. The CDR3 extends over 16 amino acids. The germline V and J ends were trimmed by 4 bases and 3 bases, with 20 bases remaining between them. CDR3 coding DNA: TGCGCCAGCAGCCTGCGAAGCGGTCCTAGAGTCTACGAGCAGTACTTC. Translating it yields CASSLRSGPRVYEQYF. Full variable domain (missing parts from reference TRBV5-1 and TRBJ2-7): KAGVTQTPRYLIKTRGQQVTLSCSPISGHRSVSWYQQTPGQGLQFLFEYFSETQRNKGNFPGRFSGRQFSNSRSEMNVSTLELGDSALYLCASSLRSGPRVYEQYFGPGTRLTVT.

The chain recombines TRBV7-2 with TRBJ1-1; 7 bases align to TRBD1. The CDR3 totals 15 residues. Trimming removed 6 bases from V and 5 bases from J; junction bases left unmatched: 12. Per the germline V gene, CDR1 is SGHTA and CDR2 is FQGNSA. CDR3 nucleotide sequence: TGTGCCAGCAGGACGACAGGGAAAAGCGGAACTGAAGCTTTCTTT. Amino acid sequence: CASRTTGKSGTEAFF.